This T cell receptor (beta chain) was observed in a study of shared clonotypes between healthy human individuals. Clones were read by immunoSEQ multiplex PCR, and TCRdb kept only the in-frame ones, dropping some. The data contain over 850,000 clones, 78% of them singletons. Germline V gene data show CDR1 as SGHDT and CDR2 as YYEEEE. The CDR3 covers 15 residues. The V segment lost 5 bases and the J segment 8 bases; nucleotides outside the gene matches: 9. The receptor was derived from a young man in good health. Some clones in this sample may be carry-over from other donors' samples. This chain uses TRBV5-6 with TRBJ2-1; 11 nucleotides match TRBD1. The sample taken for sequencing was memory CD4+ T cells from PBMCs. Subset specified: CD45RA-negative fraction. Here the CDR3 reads CASRPGTGGRDEQFF. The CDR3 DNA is TGTGCCAGCAGGCCCGGGACAGGGGGACGGGATGAGCAGTTCTTC. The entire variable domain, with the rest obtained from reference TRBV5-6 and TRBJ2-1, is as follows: DAGVTQSPTHLIKTRGQQVTLRCSPKSGHDTVSWYQQALGQGPQFIFQYYEEEERQRGNFPDRFSGHQFPNYSSELNVNALLLGDSALYLCASRPGTGGRDEQFFGPGTRLTVL.